These 11 T cell receptor beta chains were all obtained from the same sample, sequenced in a study of T-cell reconstitution after alpha-beta-depleted transplantation in children. Unique molecular identifiers were incorporated during preparation of the TCRbeta library. TCRdb reanalysed the PCR reads using MiXCR and keeps one entry per CDR3 protein. This sample has 600,000 to 700,000 distinct CDR3 sequences, with 16% found just once. Sequenced material: PBMCs from the stem cell graft donor, taken from the stem cell graft. The receptors stem from a human donor who donated a stem cell graft to a child with acute myeloid leukemia.

The rearrangement joins TRBV12-3 or TRBV12-4 to TRBJ1-2; 9 bases are a match to TRBD1. The J segment lost 11 bases and the V segment lost 5 bases, leaving 9 bases of the junction unmatched. This CDR3 is 13 amino acids long. CDR3 loop: CASSPDRGWEYTF. DNA for the CDR3: TGTGCCAGCAGTCCGGACAGGGGCTGGGAATACACCTTC.

This clonotype occurred many times. V and J are TRBV9 and TRBJ1-6; D is unclear. CDR1 is SGDLS and CDR2 is YYNGEE in the germline V gene. This CDR3 region has 14 residues. Trimming cost V 6 bases and J 10 bases, with 17 bases left between them. DNA for the CDR3: TGTGCCAGCACGTCGGACGAGGGAGGGTCACCCCTCCACTTT. Translating it yields CASTSDEGGSPLHF.

There are a few counts of this clonotype. This chain joins TRBV30 and TRBJ2-7; no clear D gene. V was trimmed by 2 bases and J by 3 bases, leaving 14 bases between them. Germline CDR1 is GTSNPN and CDR2 is SVGIG (reference sequence). The CDR3 sequence is 14 residues long. The CDR3 DNA reads as TGTGCCTGGAGTATGGGTTCTCCCTTCTACGAGCAGTACTTC. As protein: CAWSMGSPFYEQYF.

This clonotype has just a few counts. V and J are TRBV20-1 and TRBJ2-3, with a tentative D call TRBD1 (6 bases). The CDR3 has 11 amino acids. CDR1 DFQATT and CDR2 SNEGSKA come from the germline V gene (reference sequence). V was trimmed by 7 bases and J by 5 bases, leaving 10 bases between them. In DNA, the CDR3 is TGCAGTGTTCTACAGGGAGATACGCAGTATTTT. It codes for CSVLQGDTQYF.

This clonotype has ten or more counts. The chain joins TRBV12-3 or TRBV12-4 to TRBJ1-5, with D perhaps matching TRBD1 (5 bases). Deletions cut 3 bases from V and 7 bases from J, with 7 bases between. This CDR3 has 12 amino acids. The CDR3 nucleotides read TGTGCCAGCAGTTTTGGGGGGCAGCCCCAGCATTTT. Translated, it gives CASSFGGQPQHF.

The V and J genes are TRBV6-2 or TRBV6-3 and TRBJ2-5; D gene uncertain. Germline assignment: CDR1 MNHEY and CDR2 SVGEGT. The V gene lost 10 bases and the J gene lost 2 bases, with 14 bases spanning the gap. This CDR3 has 13 amino acids. CDR3 sequence (DNA): TGTGCCATCGGCCGGCCACCTCAAGAGACCCAGTACTTC. This codes for CAIGRPPQETQYF.

The chain is built from TRBV4-3 and TRBJ1-1; D gene uncertain. Germline V gene data show CDR1 as LGHNA and CDR2 as YSLEER. V shed 0 bases and J shed 1 base, with 12 bases lying between them. This CDR3 comprises 16 residues. DNA for the CDR3: TGCGCCAGCAGCCAAGAACCTCTACTGGGGAACACTGAAGCTTTCTTT. Its protein is CASSQEPLLGNTEAFF.

This clonotype was detected many times. The chain is built from TRBV7-2 and TRBJ2-1; D tentatively fits TRBD1 or TRBD2 (5 bases each). CDR1 and CDR2 (germline): SGHTA, FQGNSA. V gave up 2 bases and J gave up 2 bases, with 13 bases separating them. This CDR3 spans 16 amino acids. The CDR3: CASSLRFGTTYNEQFF. CDR3 nucleotide sequence: TGTGCCAGCAGCTTAAGGTTTGGGACGACCTACAATGAGCAGTTCTTC.

This clonotype was recorded many times. The V gene is TRBV20-1, the J gene TRBJ1-6; D gene uncertain. The CDR3 has 14 amino acids. Germline-derived CDR1 and CDR2 are DFQATT and SNEGSKA (reference sequence). V lost 2 bases and J lost 3, with 8 bases in between. The CDR3 nucleotides are TGCAGTGCTAGATCCGGGGTCTATAATTCACCCCTCCACTTT. This encodes CSARSGVYNSPLHF.

This clonotype was observed a handful of times. The chain couples TRBV29-1 to TRBJ2-1; 9 nucleotides agree with TRBD1. V was pared by 6 bases and J by 5 bases, with 8 bases of the junction left unmatched. The germline V gene has CDR1 SQVTM and CDR2 ANQGSEA. This CDR3 is built from 14 residues. The CDR3: CSVGPGTGNNEQFF. CDR3 DNA sequence: TGCAGCGTGGGTCCCGGGACAGGGAACAATGAGCAGTTCTTC.

V is TRBV12-3 or TRBV12-4 and J is TRBJ1-3; TRBD1 aligns across 9 bases. The junction had 6 bases not matched to a gene; V was cut back by 6 bases and J by 0 bases. The CDR3 covers 16 residues. The CDR3 sequence is CASRMTGGPSGNTIYF. CDR3 nucleotide sequence: TGTGCCAGCAGAATGACAGGGGGTCCCTCTGGAAACACCATATATTTT.